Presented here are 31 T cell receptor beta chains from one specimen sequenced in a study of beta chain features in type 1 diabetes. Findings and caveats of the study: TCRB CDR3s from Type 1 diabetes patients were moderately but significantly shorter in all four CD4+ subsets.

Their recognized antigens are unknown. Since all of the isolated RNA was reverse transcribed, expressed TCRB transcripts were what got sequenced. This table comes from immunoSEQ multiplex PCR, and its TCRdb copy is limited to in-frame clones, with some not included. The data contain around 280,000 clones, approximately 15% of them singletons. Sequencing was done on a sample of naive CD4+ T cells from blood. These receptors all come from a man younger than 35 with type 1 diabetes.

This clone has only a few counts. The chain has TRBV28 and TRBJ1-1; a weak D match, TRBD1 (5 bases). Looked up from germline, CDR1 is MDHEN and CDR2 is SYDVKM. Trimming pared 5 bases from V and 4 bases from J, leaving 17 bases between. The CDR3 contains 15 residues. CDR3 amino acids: CASSPGSAGITEAFF. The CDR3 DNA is TGTGCCAGCAGTCCAGGGTCCGCCGGCATCACTGAAGCTTTCTTT.

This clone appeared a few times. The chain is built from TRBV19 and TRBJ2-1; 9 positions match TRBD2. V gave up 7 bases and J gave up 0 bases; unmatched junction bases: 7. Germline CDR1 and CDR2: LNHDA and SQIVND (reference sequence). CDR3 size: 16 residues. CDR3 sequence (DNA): TGTGCCAGTAACCTAGCGGGGTGGAGCTCCTACAATGAGCAGTTCTTC. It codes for CASNLAGWSSYNEQFF.

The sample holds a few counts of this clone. The CDR3 loop reads CAWIAGVPYYNEQFF. CDR3 DNA: TGTGCCTGGATAGCCGGAGTCCCGTACTACAATGAGCAGTTCTTC. V gene TRBV30 combines with J gene TRBJ2-1, with D unclear. The CDR3 spans 15 residues. V was shortened by 4 bases and J by 3 bases, with 16 bases between the two germline ends. The germline V gene encodes CDR1 GTSNPN and CDR2 SVGIG (reference sequence).

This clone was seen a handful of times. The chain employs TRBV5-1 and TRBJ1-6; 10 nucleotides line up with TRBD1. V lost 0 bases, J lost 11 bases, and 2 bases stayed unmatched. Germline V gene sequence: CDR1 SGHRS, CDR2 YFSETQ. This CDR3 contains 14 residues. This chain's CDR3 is CASSLGDRGAPLHF. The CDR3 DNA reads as TGCGCCAGCAGCTTGGGGGACAGGGGCGCACCCCTCCACTTT.

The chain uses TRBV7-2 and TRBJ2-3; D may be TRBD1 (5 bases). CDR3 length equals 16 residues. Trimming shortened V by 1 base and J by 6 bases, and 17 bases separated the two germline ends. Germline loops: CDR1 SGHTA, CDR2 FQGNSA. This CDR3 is CASSLGSLGVADTQYF. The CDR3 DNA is TGTGCCAGCAGCTTAGGGTCGCTAGGGGTCGCGGATACGCAGTATTTT.

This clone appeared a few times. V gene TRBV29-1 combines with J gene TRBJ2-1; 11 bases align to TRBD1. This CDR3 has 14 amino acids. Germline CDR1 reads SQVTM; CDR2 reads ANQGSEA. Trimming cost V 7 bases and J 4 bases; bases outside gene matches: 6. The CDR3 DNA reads TGCAGCGGCAAGGGGACAGGGGGATACAATGAGCAGTTCTTC. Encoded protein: CSGKGTGGYNEQFF.

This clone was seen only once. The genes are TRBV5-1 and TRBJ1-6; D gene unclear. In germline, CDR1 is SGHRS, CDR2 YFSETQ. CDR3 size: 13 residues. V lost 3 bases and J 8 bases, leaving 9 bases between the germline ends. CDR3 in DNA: TGCGCCAGCAGCTCGAGCACCGATTCACCCCTCCACTTT. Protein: CASSSSTDSPLHF.

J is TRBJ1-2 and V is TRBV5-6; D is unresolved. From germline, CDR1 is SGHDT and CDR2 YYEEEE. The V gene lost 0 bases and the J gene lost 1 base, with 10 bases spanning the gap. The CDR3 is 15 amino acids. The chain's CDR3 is CASSLVARGNYGYTF. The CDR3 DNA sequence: TGTGCCAGCAGCTTGGTTGCTCGGGGTAACTATGGCTACACCTTC.

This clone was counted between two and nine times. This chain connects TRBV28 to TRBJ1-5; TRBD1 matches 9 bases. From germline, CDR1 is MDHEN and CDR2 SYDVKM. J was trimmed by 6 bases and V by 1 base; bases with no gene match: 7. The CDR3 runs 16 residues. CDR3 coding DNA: TGTGCCAGCAGTTTATTTCCGGGACAGGGTGGTCAGCCCCAGCATTTT. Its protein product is CASSLFPGQGGQPQHF.

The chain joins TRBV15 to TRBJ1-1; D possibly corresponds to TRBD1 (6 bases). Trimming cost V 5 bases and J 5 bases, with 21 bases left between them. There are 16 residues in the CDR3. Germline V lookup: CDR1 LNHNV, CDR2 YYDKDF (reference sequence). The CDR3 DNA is TGTGCCACCAGCGGTACCAGGGGCAGGGGAAGGACTGAAGCTTTCTTT. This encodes CATSGTRGRGRTEAFF. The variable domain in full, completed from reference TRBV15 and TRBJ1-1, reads DAMVIQNPRYQVTQFGKPVTLSCSQTLNHNVMYWYQQKSSQAPKLLFHYYDKDFNNEADTPDNFQSRRPNTSFCFLDIRSPGLGDTAMYLCATSGTRGRGRTEAFFGQGTRLTVV.

The chain's CDR3 is CASSLIAGGNQPQHF. Written as DNA, the CDR3 is TGTGCCAGCAGCTTAATCGCAGGGGGCAATCAGCCCCAGCATTTT. This chain links TRBV7-2 with TRBJ1-5; maybe TRBD1 (6 bases). Germline-derived CDR1 and CDR2 are SGHTA and FQGNSA. The CDR3 spans 15 residues. Trimming removed 2 bases from V and 2 bases from J, with 10 bases in between.

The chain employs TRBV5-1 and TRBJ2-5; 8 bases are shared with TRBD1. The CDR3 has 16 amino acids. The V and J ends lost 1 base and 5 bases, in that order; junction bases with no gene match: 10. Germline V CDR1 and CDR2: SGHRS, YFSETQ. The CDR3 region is CASSLIRRTGGETQYF. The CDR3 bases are TGCGCCAGCAGCTTGATACGTCGAACAGGGGGGGAGACCCAGTACTTC. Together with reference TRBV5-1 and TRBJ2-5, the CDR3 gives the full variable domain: KAGVTQTPRYLIKTRGQQVTLSCSPISGHRSVSWYQQTPGQGLQFLFEYFSETQRNKGNFPGRFSGRQFSNSRSEMNVSTLELGDSALYLCASSLIRRTGGETQYFGPGTRLLVL.

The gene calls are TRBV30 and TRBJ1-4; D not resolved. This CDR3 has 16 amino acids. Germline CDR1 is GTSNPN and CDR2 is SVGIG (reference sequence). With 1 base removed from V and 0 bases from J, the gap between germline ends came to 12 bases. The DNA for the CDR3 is TGTGCCTGGAGTGCCTTCCGCAGTGCAACTAATGAAAAACTGTTTTTT. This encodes CAWSAFRSATNEKLFF.

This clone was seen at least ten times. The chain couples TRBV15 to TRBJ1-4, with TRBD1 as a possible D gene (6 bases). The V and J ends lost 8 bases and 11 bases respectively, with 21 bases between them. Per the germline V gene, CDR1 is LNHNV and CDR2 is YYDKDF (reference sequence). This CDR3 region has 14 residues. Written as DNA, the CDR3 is TGTGCCACCGCCACCGGGACATCTCGACTTAAACTGTTTTTT. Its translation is CATATGTSRLKLFF.

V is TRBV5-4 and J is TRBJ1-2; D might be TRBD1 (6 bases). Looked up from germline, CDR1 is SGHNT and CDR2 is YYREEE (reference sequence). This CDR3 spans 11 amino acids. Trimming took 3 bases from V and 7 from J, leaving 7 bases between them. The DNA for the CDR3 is TGTGCCAGCAGCTCACAGGGTGGCTACACCTTC. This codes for CASSSQGGYTF.

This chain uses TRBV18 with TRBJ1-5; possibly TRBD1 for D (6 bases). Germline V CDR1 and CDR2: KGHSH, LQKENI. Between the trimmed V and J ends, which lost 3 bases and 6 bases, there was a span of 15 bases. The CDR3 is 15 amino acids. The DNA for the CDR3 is TGTGCCAGCTCACCGCTCCCAGGGGTCCCTCAGCCCCAGCATTTT. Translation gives CASSPLPGVPQPQHF.

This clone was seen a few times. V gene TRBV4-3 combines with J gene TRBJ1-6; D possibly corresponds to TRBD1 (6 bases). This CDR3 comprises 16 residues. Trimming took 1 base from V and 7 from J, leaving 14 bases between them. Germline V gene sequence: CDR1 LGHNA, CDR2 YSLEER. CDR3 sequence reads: CASSQGTGHRNSPLHF. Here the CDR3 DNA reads TGCGCCAGCAGCCAAGGTACGGGACACCGAAATTCACCCCTCCACTTT.

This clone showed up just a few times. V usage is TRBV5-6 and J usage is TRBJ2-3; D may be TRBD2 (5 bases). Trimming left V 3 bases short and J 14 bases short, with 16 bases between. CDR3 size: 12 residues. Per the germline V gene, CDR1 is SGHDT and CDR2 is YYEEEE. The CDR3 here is CASSSRTGVWYF. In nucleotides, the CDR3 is TGTGCCAGCAGCTCCAGGACTGGGGTGTGGTATTTT.

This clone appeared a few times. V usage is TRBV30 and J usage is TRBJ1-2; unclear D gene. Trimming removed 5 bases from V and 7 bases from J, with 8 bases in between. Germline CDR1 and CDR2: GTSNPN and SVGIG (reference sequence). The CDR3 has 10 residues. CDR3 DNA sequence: TGTGCCTGGCGGAGCGGTGGCTACACCTTC. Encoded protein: CAWRSGGYTF.

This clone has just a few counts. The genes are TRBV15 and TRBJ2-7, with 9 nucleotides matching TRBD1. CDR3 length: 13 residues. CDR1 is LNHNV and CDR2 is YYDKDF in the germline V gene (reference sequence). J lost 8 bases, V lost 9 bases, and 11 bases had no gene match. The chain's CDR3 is CATGSRTGDKQYF. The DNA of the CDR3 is TGTGCCACTGGGTCAAGGACAGGGGACAAGCAGTACTTC.

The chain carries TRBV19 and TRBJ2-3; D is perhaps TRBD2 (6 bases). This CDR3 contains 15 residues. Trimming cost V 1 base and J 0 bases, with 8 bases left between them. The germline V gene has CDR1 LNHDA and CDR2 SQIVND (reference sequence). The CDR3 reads CASSIVGGSTDTQYF. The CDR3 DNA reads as TGTGCCAGTAGTATAGTGGGAGGAAGCACAGATACGCAGTATTTT.

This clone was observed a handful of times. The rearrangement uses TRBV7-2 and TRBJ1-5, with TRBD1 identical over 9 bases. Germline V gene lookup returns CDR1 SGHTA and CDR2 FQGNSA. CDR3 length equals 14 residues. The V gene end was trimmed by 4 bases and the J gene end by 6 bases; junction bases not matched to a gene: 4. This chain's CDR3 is CASSSQGATQPQHF. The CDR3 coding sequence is TGTGCCAGCAGCTCACAGGGGGCGACTCAGCCCCAGCATTTT.

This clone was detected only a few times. Here the CDR3 reads CAWSVWTPVSGNTIYF. For the CDR3, the DNA is TGTGCCTGGAGTGTGTGGACTCCGGTCTCTGGAAACACCATATATTTT. This chain joins TRBV30 and TRBJ1-3, with D uncertain. Trimming took 0 bases from V and 0 from J, leaving 12 bases between them. The CDR3 runs to 16 residues. Germline values: CDR1 GTSNPN, CDR2 SVGIG (reference sequence).

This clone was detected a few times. The CDR3 loop is CASSPRGGIGTGELFF. The CDR3 region has the DNA TGCGCCAGCAGCCCCCGAGGGGGTATAGGCACCGGGGAGCTGTTTTTT. This chain connects TRBV5-1 to TRBJ2-2, with D perhaps matching TRBD1 (6 bases). The V gene's germline CDR1 is SGHRS and CDR2 YFSETQ. This CDR3 has 16 amino acids. V was trimmed by 4 bases and J by 4 bases, leaving 17 bases between them.

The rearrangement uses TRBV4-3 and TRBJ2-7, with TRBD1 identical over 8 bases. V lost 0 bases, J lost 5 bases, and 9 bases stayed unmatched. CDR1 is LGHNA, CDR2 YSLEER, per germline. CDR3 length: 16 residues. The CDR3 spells CASSQEEQGGPHEQYF. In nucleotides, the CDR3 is TGCGCCAGCAGCCAAGAAGAACAGGGGGGACCCCACGAGCAGTACTTC.

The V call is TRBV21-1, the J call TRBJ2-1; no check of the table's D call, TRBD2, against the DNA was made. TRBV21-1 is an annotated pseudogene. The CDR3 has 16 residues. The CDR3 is CASSKGAGRSYNEQFF. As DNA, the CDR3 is TGTGCCAGCAGCAAAGGGGCGGGTAGATCCTACAATGAGCAGTTCTTC.

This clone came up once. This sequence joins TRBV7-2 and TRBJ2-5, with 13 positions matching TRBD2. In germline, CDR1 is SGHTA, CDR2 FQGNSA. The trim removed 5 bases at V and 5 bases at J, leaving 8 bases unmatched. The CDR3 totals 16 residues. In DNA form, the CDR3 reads TGTGCCAGCAGCCCCGTATCACTAGCGGGGGGGGAGACCCAGTACTTC. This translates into CASSPVSLAGGETQYF.

DNA of the CDR3: TGTGCCAGCAGCCCAGGTGGGGCAAGCTCGAACACCGGGGAGCTGTTTTTT. Translation: CASSPGGASSNTGELFF. This chain uses TRBV7-9 with TRBJ2-2; maybe TRBD1 (5 bases). Per germline, CDR1 SEHNR and CDR2 FQNEAQ (reference sequence). The V end lost 5 bases, the J end lost 0 bases, and 16 bases lay between the germline ends. The CDR3 totals 17 residues.

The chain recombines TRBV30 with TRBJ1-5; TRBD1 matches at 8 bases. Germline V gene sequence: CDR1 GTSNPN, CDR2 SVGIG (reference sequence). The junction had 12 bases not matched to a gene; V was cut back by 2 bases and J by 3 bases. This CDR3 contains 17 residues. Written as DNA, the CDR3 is TGTGCCTGGAGTCCGACTCGGACAGGGAGAATCAATCAGCCCCAGCATTTT. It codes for CAWSPTRTGRINQPQHF.

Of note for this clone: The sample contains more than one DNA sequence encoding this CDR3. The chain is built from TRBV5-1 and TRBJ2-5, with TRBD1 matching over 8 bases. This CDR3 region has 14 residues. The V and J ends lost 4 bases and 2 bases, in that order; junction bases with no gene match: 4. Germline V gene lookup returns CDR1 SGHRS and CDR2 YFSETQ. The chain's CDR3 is CASSLGQGQETQYF. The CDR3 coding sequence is TGCGCCAGCAGCCTTGGACAGGGTCAAGAGACCCAGTACTTC.

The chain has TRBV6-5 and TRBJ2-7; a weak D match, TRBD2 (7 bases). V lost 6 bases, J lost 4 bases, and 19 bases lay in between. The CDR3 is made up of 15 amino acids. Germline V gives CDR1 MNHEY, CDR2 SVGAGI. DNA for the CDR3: TGTGCCAGCAGACGGCGGGGGACAACACTTTACGAGCAGTACTTC. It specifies CASRRRGTTLYEQYF.